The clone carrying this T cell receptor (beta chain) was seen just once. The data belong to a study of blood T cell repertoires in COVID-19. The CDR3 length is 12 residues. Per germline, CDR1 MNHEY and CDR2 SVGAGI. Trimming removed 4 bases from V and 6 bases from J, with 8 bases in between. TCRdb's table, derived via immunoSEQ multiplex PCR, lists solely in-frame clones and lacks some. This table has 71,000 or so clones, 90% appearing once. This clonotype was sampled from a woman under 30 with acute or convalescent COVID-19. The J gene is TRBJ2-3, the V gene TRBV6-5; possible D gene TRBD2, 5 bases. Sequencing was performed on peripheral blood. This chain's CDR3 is CASSFRGDTQYF. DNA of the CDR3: TGTGCCAGCAGTTTTCGAGGGGATACGCAGTATTTT.